The clone carrying this TCR beta chain came up a few times. Its antigen is unknown. Germline lookup yields CDR1 MNHGY and CDR2 SAAAGT. V trimming: 5 bases; J trimming: 1 base; junction bases outside the gene matches: 3. This CDR3 contains 15 residues. This record belongs to a study of T cells in localized non-small cell lung cancer. Method: immunoSEQ multiplex PCR; TCRdb's copy keeps in-frame clones and lacks some. The sample consists of several hundred clones, approximately 31% of them appearing once. Regarding the study as a whole: With higher T cell density in blood came longer overall survival.

The sequence came from a male donor aged 60 or older with stage III lung adenocarcinoma. V gene TRBV6-8 combines with J gene TRBJ2-7; 12 nucleotides align to TRBD2. This material consisted of lung tumor tissue, taken before any cancer treatment. The CDR3 sequence: CASSATSGGSYEQYF. The CDR3 DNA sequence: TGTGCCAGCAGTGCTACTAGCGGGGGGTCCTACGAGCAGTACTTC.